This TCR beta chain was recovered during a study of cytomegalovirus exposure and HLA in healthy donors. On the study more broadly: Some 180 million T cells yielded over 90 million unique TCR beta sequences in earlier analysis. From donors who were HLA-typed, an early data release held 75 million to 85 million unique TCRs. General study results and limits: As a later analysis showed, a missense DCLRE1C variant was linked to trimming of TCR beta V- and J-genes.

With 60 Vbeta and 13 Jbeta primers, the PCR was carried out. TCRdb keeps only in-frame clones here, not all; method: immunoSEQ multiplex PCR. The data contain 100,000 to 150,000 clones, 60% to 80% of them singletons. About this clone: What it binds is unknown.

The CDR3 totals 17 residues. V shed 5 bases and J shed 0 bases, with 17 bases lying between them. Germline CDR1 reads MDHEN; CDR2 reads SYDVKM. Sequenced material: PBMCs. This sequence was found in a woman aged 45-60 years in good health and CMV-seronegative. This chain connects TRBV28 to TRBJ1-5; D is unresolved. CDR3 bases: TGTGCCAGCAGTCACCCCTTCGGGGAAGATAGCAATCAGCCCCAGCATTTT. Its translation: CASSHPFGEDSNQPQHF.